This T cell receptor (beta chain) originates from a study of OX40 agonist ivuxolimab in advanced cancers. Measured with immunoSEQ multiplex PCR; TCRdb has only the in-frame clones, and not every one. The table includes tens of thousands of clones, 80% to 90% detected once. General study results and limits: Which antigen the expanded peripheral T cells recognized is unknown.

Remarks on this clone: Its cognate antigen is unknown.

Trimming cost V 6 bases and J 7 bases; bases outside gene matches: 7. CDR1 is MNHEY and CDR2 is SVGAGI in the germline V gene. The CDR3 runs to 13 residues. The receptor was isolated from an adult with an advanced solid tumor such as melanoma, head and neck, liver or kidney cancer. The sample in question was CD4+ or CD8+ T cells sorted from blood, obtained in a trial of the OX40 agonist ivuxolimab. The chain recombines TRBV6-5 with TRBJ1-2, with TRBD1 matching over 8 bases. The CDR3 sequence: CASRVPGGLGYTF. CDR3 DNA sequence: TGTGCCAGCAGGGTCCCAGGGGGCCTTGGCTACACCTTC.